Below are 28 T cell receptor beta chains sequenced from a single sample in a study of cytomegalovirus exposure and HLA in healthy donors. PCR used 60 Vbeta primers and 13 Jbeta primers. Sequencing was performed with immunoSEQ multiplex PCR; in TCRdb, only in-frame clones are kept and a portion is missing. The top ten clones hold 12% of a sample with 50,000 to 55,000 clones, around 52% of them seen once. The sequencing sample was made of PBMCs. These receptor sequences come from a human donor in good health.

The chain employs TRBV27 and TRBJ1-1, with D unclear. The ends were cut back, 7 bases at V and 0 bases at J, with 15 bases in the middle. This CDR3 has 15 residues. Germline loops: CDR1 MNHEY, CDR2 SMNVEV (reference sequence). CDR3 in amino acids: CASKSQAIMNTEAFF. CDR3 nucleotides: TGTGCCAGCAAATCCCAAGCCATCATGAACACTGAAGCTTTCTTT.

CDR3: CASSYTRTSDYEQYF. Written as DNA, the CDR3 is TGTGCCAGCAGCTACACAAGGACTAGCGACTACGAGCAGTACTTC. This chain uses TRBV7-9 with TRBJ2-7; TRBD2 matches 9 bases. Trimming at V came to 4 bases and at J to 3 bases, leaving 7 bases not matched to a gene. Germline loops: CDR1 SEHNR, CDR2 FQNEAQ (reference sequence). The CDR3 loop spans 15 amino acids.

J is TRBJ1-2 and V is TRBV19; D is perhaps TRBD1 (6 bases). Germline V gives CDR1 LNHDA, CDR2 SQIVND (reference sequence). Trimming removed 3 bases at V and 6 bases at J, with 14 bases between. This CDR3 comprises 14 residues. The CDR3 DNA reads as TGTGCCAGTAGTATTCAGGGGCAGGAGGATGGCTACACCTTC. Encoded protein: CASSIQGQEDGYTF.

DNA for the CDR3: TGCGCCAGCAGCGACAGCGAGTCTACCGGGGAGCTGTTTTTT. This translates into CASSDSESTGELFF. The chain combines TRBV5-1 with TRBJ2-2; possibly TRBD1 for D (5 bases). Trimming cost V 4 bases and J 5 bases, with 12 bases left between them. CDR3 length equals 14 residues. Germline V gene data show CDR1 as SGHRS and CDR2 as YFSETQ. The whole variable domain, filled in from reference TRBV5-1 and TRBJ2-2, reads KAGVTQTPRYLIKTRGQQVTLSCSPISGHRSVSWYQQTPGQGLQFLFEYFSETQRNKGNFPGRFSGRQFSNSRSEMNVSTLELGDSALYLCASSDSESTGELFFGEGSRLTVL.

This clone was seen a few times. The chain joins TRBV7-2 to TRBJ1-3; no clear D. Trimming stripped 5 bases from V and 0 bases from J, with 5 bases between. CDR3 length equals 13 residues. Germline V gene sequence: CDR1 SGHTA, CDR2 FQGNSA. In nucleotides, the CDR3 is TGTGCCAGCAGCCTTAGCTCTGGAAACACCATATATTTT. Protein product: CASSLSSGNTIYF.

This clone appeared a few times. The CDR3 coding sequence is TGTGCCAGCAGTGGAGGGGGGGGGCACTCACCCCTCCACTTT. This translates into CASSGGGGHSPLHF. The chain combines TRBV2 with TRBJ1-6; D is perhaps TRBD1 (6 bases). The V end lost 4 bases, the J end lost 10 bases, and 14 bases lay between the germline ends. CDR1 is SNHLY, CDR2 FYNNEI, per germline. The CDR3 loop spans 14 amino acids.

CDR3 residues: CASSYNLDSHYEQYF. The CDR3 DNA sequence: TGTGCCAGCAGTTATAATCTGGACAGCCACTACGAGCAGTACTTC. This chain connects TRBV27 to TRBJ2-7; D is possibly TRBD1 (6 bases). The CDR3 is made up of 15 amino acids. V lost 4 bases, J lost 3 bases, and 16 bases lay in between. Germline assignment: CDR1 MNHEY and CDR2 SMNVEV (reference sequence).

The rearrangement links TRBV9 to TRBJ2-1, with 10 positions matching TRBD2. Trimming at V came to 4 bases and at J to 2 bases, leaving 6 bases not matched to a gene. The CDR3 has 16 amino acids. The germline V gene has CDR1 SGDLS and CDR2 YYNGEE. The CDR3 sequence is CASSRTSGGAYNEQFF. CDR3 nucleotide sequence: TGTGCCAGCAGCCGAACAAGCGGGGGGGCCTACAATGAGCAGTTCTTC.

The V gene is TRBV4-3, the J gene TRBJ1-2; possible D gene TRBD1, 6 bases. V gave up 0 bases and J gave up 0 bases, with 14 bases separating them. CDR1 is LGHNA and CDR2 is YSLEER in the germline V gene. The CDR3 has 17 residues. This chain's CDR3 is CASSQDYRALANYGYTF. DNA of the CDR3: TGCGCCAGCAGCCAAGATTACAGGGCCTTAGCTAACTATGGCTACACCTTC.

The CDR3 here is CASSPTLQGSGNTIYF. CDR3 nucleotide sequence: TGTGCCAGCTCACCGACCTTACAGGGATCTGGAAACACCATATATTTT. The gene calls are TRBV18 and TRBJ1-3, with D possibly being TRBD1 (6 bases). The CDR3 has 16 amino acids. V dropped 3 bases and J dropped 1 base, with 13 bases sitting between them. The germline V gene encodes CDR1 KGHSH and CDR2 LQKENI.

The chain combines TRBV9 with TRBJ1-3; D remains unclear. The CDR3 runs 14 residues. In germline, CDR1 is SGDLS, CDR2 YYNGEE. Deletions cut 0 bases from V and 2 bases from J, with 6 bases between. CDR3 loop: CASSVGGAGNTIYF. In DNA form, the CDR3 reads TGTGCCAGCAGCGTAGGCGGGGCTGGAAACACCATATATTTT. The complete variable domain, with remaining parts taken from reference TRBV9 and TRBJ1-3, reads DSGVTQTPKHLITATGQRVTLRCSPRSGDLSVYWYQQSLDQGLQFLIQYYNGEERAKGNILERFSAQQFPDLHSELNLSSLELGDSALYFCASSVGGAGNTIYFGEGSWLTVV.

The J gene is TRBJ2-2, the V gene TRBV7-2; 12 nucleotides match TRBD2. This CDR3 is 15 amino acids long. CDR1 and CDR2 from the germline V gene are SGHTA and FQGNSA. V trimming: 5 bases; J trimming: 5 bases; junction bases outside the gene matches: 3. CDR3 protein: CASSTGLAGTGELFF. The CDR3 nucleotides are TGTGCCAGCAGCACAGGACTAGCGGGGACCGGGGAGCTGTTTTTT.

DNA for the CDR3: TGCGCCAGCAGTCAATCCGGACTAGCGGGACAAGAGACCCAGTACTTC. Translation gives CASSQSGLAGQETQYF. J is TRBJ2-5 and V is TRBV23-1, with 12 bases aligning to TRBD2. TRBV23-1 is recorded as an ORF, its role being uncertain. Losses at the gene ends were 0 bases for V and 2 bases for J; bases not matched to a gene: 1. The CDR3 sequence is 16 residues long.

This clone showed up just a few times. The gene calls are TRBV4-3 and TRBJ2-7; D is ambiguous. Deletions cut 0 bases from V and 7 bases from J, with 13 bases between. The germline V gene encodes CDR1 LGHNA and CDR2 YSLEER. The CDR3 covers 14 residues. The CDR3 DNA is TGCGCCAGCAGCCAAGATCTAGGCTATGAGGAGCAGTACTTC. The encoded protein is CASSQDLGYEEQYF.

CDR3 DNA sequence: TGTGCCAGCAGCTTTGCGGGGGGGCCCGTCGAGCAGTTCTTC. Translation: CASSFAGGPVEQFF. The chain has TRBV7-2 and TRBJ2-1, with 9 bases lining up with TRBD2. CDR3 size: 14 residues. Per germline, CDR1 SGHTA and CDR2 FQGNSA. Trimming removed 3 bases from V and 10 bases from J; junction bases left unmatched: 7.

The chain combines TRBV6-5 with TRBJ1-4, with TRBD1 matching over 7 bases. The length of the CDR3 is 15 residues. Trimming cost V 4 bases and J 10 bases; bases outside gene matches: 12. Germline CDR1 MNHEY, CDR2 SVGAGI. Here the CDR3 DNA reads TGTGCCAGCAGTTCGCTTGGGACAGCCGTGAGAAAACTGTTTTTT. Translating gives CASSSLGTAVRKLFF.

The CDR3 protein is CASSRSGGRSYEQYF. CDR3 sequence (DNA): TGTGCCAGCAGCCGTAGCGGGGGGCGTTCCTACGAGCAGTACTTC. The V gene is TRBV11-3, the J gene TRBJ2-7, with 10 bases that match TRBD2. This CDR3 has 15 residues. CDR1 and CDR2 from the germline V gene are SGHNT and YENEEA. Losses at the gene ends were 5 bases for V and 1 base for J; bases not matched to a gene: 5.

This clone was seen a handful of times. This chain connects TRBV29-1 to TRBJ1-1; a possible D gene is TRBD1 (6 bases). Germline assignment: CDR1 SQVTM and CDR2 ANQGSEA. V lost 7 bases and J 0 bases, leaving 12 bases between the germline ends. The CDR3 extends over 13 amino acids. CDR3 in amino acids: CSGATGMNTEAFF. In DNA form, the CDR3 reads TGCAGCGGTGCTACAGGGATGAACACTGAAGCTTTCTTT.

The rearrangement joins TRBV18 to TRBJ2-7; tentative D call: TRBD1 (6 bases). This CDR3 region has 14 residues. Germline lookup yields CDR1 KGHSH and CDR2 LQKENI. The germline V and J ends were trimmed by 3 bases and 3 bases, with 12 bases remaining between them. The DNA for the CDR3 is TGTGCCAGCTCACCGACAGGAGAGAACTACGAGCAGTACTTC. Its protein product is CASSPTGENYEQYF.

The J gene is TRBJ1-2, the V gene TRBV2; tentative D call: TRBD1 (5 bases). The germline V gene encodes CDR1 SNHLY and CDR2 FYNNEI. This CDR3 spans 14 amino acids. The ends were cut back, 7 bases at V and 2 bases at J, with 14 bases in the middle. The CDR3 loop is CASIRTILNYGYTF. CDR3 DNA sequence: TGTGCCAGCATTCGGACAATCTTAAACTATGGCTACACCTTC.

As regards this clone: The junction departs from the called germline gene at one end, perhaps through a read error. The rearrangement uses TRBV7-9 and TRBJ1-2, with a tentative D call TRBD1 (6 bases). The germline V gene encodes CDR1 SEHNR and CDR2 FQNEAQ (reference sequence). The length of the CDR3 is 18 residues. In DNA, the CDR3 is TGTTCCAGCAGCTCCCCCCGGACAGACCGGATCTATAACTATGGCTACACCTTC. Protein sequence: CSSSSPRTDRIYNYGYTF. Full variable domain (rest looked up from reference TRBV7-9 and TRBJ1-2): DTGVSQNPRHKITKRGQNVTFRCDPISEHNRLYWYRQTLGQGPEFLTYFQNEAQLEKSRLLSDRFSAERPKGSFSTLEIQRTEQGDSAMYLCSSSSPRTDRIYNYGYTFGSGTRLTVV.

This rearrangement joins TRBV4-3 to TRBJ2-7; 10 positions match TRBD1. Germline trimming cut 8 bases from V and 2 bases from J; bases unmatched to any gene: 6. CDR1 is LGHNA and CDR2 is YSLEER in the germline V gene. The CDR3 length is 14 residues. CDR3 in DNA: TGCGCCAGCCAGCACGGGACAGGGGCCTACGAGCAGTACTTC. It codes for CASQHGTGAYEQYF.

This clone came up once. A read error may account for a junction end that differs from germline. This chain links TRBV7-9 with TRBJ2-7; maybe TRBD1 (6 bases). Germline CDR1 SEHNR, CDR2 FQNEAQ (reference sequence). The CDR3 loop spans 15 amino acids. CDR3: CSSGPGGPIAYEQYF. CDR3 in DNA: TGTTCCAGCGGCCCTGGGGGCCCCATCGCCTACGAGCAGTACTTC.

This chain joins TRBV6-6 and TRBJ1-1, with 7 bases identical to TRBD1. CDR1 MNHNY and CDR2 SVGAGI come from the germline V gene (reference sequence). V dropped 8 bases and J dropped 7; count of bases not matched to a gene: 7. There are 12 residues in the CDR3. DNA of the CDR3: TGTGCCAGCGTCGAGACAGGGAGTGAAGCTTTCTTT. Protein sequence: CASVETGSEAFF.

The chain recombines TRBV5-1 with TRBJ2-1; weak D call: TRBD2 (5 bases). Looked up from germline, CDR1 is SGHRS and CDR2 is YFSETQ. The V gene lost 4 bases and the J gene lost 0 bases, with 14 bases spanning the gap. The CDR3 sequence is 16 residues long. The CDR3 sequence is CASSPAGAASYNEQFF. CDR3 in DNA: TGCGCCAGCAGCCCCGCCGGAGCGGCCTCCTACAATGAGCAGTTCTTC.

V gene TRBV27 combines with J gene TRBJ2-7; TRBD1 aligns across 8 bases. Germline V gene sequence: CDR1 MNHEY, CDR2 SMNVEV (reference sequence). Trimming removed 5 bases from V and 2 bases from J; junction bases left unmatched: 8. The CDR3 totals 15 residues. CDR3 sequence reads: CASSRTGQGTYEQYF. The CDR3, as DNA: TGTGCCAGCAGTCGGACCGGACAGGGTACCTACGAGCAGTACTTC.

This chain uses TRBV6-5 with TRBJ2-1, with 10 bases matching TRBD2. Germline V gene data show CDR1 as MNHEY and CDR2 as SVGAGI. The V gene end was trimmed by 2 bases and the J gene end by 8 bases; junction bases not matched to a gene: 9. The CDR3 contains 16 residues. CDR3 in DNA: TGTGCCAGCAGTTACAATAGAGCGGGGGGGGGCGATGAGCAGTTCTTC. Amino acids: CASSYNRAGGGDEQFF.

The chain combines TRBV6-5 with TRBJ2-2; D is possibly TRBD2 (5 bases). Trimming left V 2 bases short and J 0 bases short, with 10 bases between. The CDR3 length is 16 residues. Looked up from germline, CDR1 is MNHEY and CDR2 is SVGAGI. The CDR3 nucleotides are TGTGCCAGCAGTTACCGGAGGAGAACGAACACCGGGGAGCTGTTTTTT. Encoded protein: CASSYRRRTNTGELFF.